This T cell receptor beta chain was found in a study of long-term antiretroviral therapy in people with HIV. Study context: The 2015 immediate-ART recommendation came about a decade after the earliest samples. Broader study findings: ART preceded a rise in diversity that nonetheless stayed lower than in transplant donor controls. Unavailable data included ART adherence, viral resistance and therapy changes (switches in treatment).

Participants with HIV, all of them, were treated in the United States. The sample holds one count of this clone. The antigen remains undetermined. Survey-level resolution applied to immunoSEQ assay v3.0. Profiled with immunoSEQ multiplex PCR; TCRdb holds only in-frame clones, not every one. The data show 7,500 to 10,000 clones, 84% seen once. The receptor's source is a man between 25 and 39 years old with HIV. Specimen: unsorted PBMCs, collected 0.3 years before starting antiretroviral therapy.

The CDR3, as DNA: TGCGCCAGCAGCCCTAGGGGAAGCGGGCGAAGCTCCTACAATGAGCAGTTCTTC. Its translation is CASSPRGSGRSSYNEQFF. This chain uses TRBV4-1 with TRBJ2-1; possibly TRBD2 for D (6 bases). Trimming removed 4 bases from V and 0 bases from J, with 19 bases in between. The CDR3 runs 18 residues. Germline-derived CDR1 and CDR2 are MGHRA and YSYEKL.